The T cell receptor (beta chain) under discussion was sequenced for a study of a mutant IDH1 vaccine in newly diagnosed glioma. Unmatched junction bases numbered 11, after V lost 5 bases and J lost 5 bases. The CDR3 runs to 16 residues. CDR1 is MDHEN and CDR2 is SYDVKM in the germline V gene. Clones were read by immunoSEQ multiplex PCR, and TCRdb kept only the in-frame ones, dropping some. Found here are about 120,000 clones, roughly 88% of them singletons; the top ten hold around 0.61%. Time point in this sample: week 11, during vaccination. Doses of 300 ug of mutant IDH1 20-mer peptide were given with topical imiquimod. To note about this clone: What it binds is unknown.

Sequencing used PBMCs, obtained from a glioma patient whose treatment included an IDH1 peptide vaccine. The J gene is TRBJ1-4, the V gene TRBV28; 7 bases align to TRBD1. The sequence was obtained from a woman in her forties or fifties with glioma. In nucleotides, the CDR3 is TGTGCCAGCAGTACGGGACAGTGGCTGAAGAATGAAAAACTGTTTTTT. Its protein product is CASSTGQWLKNEKLFF.